Below, 31 T cell receptor beta chains from the same sample are listed, as sequenced in a study of T cells expressing NK-cell markers (dated by TCRdb to the early 2020s). Receptor libraries were prepared by 5' RACE. The sequencing machine was an Illumina HiSeq 2000. The reads underwent TCRdb reprocessing, giving one record for each CDR3 protein sequence and no DNA. The sample's own table lists 120,000 to 150,000 distinct CDR3 sequences. The ten most abundant clones make up more than 10% of the sample. Sequencing was performed on blood T cells: a sorted CD56 or NKG2C T cell subset, CD4+ or CD8+ T cells, or bulk PBMC T cells (not recorded which). These receptors all come from a man between 18 and 35 years old in good health. Donor details come from another sample of the same person, matched by shared clones.

J is TRBJ1-1 and V is TRBV12-3 or TRBV12-4; the D call of TRBD1 rests on TCRdb alone, since no DNA is present to check it. The CDR3 extends over 15 amino acids. The CDR3 protein is CASSFSGDSDTEAFF.

J is TRBJ2-2 and V is TRBV7-6. CDR3 size: 17 residues. Germline V lookup: CDR1 SGHVS, CDR2 FNYEAQ. CDR3 sequence: CASSLDLLTLSTGELFF. Full variable domain (missing parts from reference TRBV7-6 and TRBJ2-2): GAGVSQSPRYKVTKRGQDVALRCDPISGHVSLYWYRQALGQGPEFLTYFNYEAQQDKSGLPNDRFSAERPEGSISTLTIQRTEQRDSAMYRCASSLDLLTLSTGELFFGEGSRLTVL.

This chain connects TRBV12-3 or TRBV12-4 to TRBJ1-2; as DNA is missing, the TRBD1 call by TCRdb cannot be tested. This CDR3 region has 17 residues. CDR3: CASSSSVRDRGIDGYTF.

The rearrangement links TRBV3-1 to TRBJ2-5. This CDR3 region has 14 residues. CDR1 is LGHDT, CDR2 YNNKEL, per germline (reference sequence). This CDR3 reads CASSQAHRQETQYF.

V and J are TRBV7-6 and TRBJ2-1. This CDR3 has 16 amino acids. The germline gives CDR1 SGHVS, CDR2 FNYEAQ. The chain's CDR3 is CASSLVTDSSYNEQFF.

J is TRBJ2-1 and V is TRBV12-3 or TRBV12-4; TCRdb names TRBD2, which stays unverified in the absence of DNA. CDR3 length equals 17 residues. The CDR3 reads CASSFGSGYSANNEQFF.

The J gene is TRBJ1-4, the V gene TRBV18; there is no DNA to check the TCRdb D call of TRBD1. The CDR3 totals 15 residues. Germline V gene lookup returns CDR1 KGHSH and CDR2 LQKENI. The CDR3 spells CASSPWDSPNEKLFF.

The chain is built from TRBV7-3 and TRBJ2-1; checking the TCRdb D call of TRBD2 is not possible without DNA. This CDR3 spans 13 amino acids. Germline loops: CDR1 SGHTA, CDR2 FQGTGA. The CDR3 sequence: CASSLQGGNEQFF.

CDR3 sequence reads: CASGRQGAYTGELFF. The V and J genes are TRBV27 and TRBJ2-2; lacking DNA, the TRBD1 call made by TCRdb goes unchecked. CDR3 size: 15 residues. The germline V gene encodes CDR1 MNHEY and CDR2 SMNVEV (reference sequence).

The chain recombines TRBV11-2 with TRBJ2-2; TCRdb's D call, TRBD1, is unchecked because there is no DNA. Germline V gene data show CDR1 as SGHAT and CDR2 as FQNNGV. The CDR3 loop spans 14 amino acids. The CDR3 loop is CASSASRTSGELFF.

J is TRBJ2-2 and V is TRBV5-5. CDR3 length equals 16 residues. Germline values: CDR1 SGHKS, CDR2 YYEKEE (reference sequence). The chain's CDR3 is CASSFSSGSSTGELFF. The full variable domain, in which reference TRBV5-5 and TRBJ2-2 provide the parts outside the CDR3, is DAGVTQSPTHLIKTRGQQVTLRCSPISGHKSVSWYQQVLGQGPQFIFQYYEKEERGRGNFPDRFSARQFPNYSSELNVNALLLGDSALYLCASSFSSGSSTGELFFGEGSRLTVL.

The rearrangement joins TRBV12-3 or TRBV12-4 to TRBJ2-3; TCRdb's assignment of TRBD1 cannot be checked, as there is no DNA. CDR3 length: 15 residues. Here the CDR3 reads CASSSLTPRGNTQYF.

V gene TRBV7-8 combines with J gene TRBJ1-1; lacking DNA, the TRBD1 call made by TCRdb goes unchecked. The germline V gene has CDR1 SGHVS and CDR2 FQNEAQ. CDR3 length: 14 residues. CDR3 in amino acids: CASSLAGARGEAFF.

The V call is TRBV6-1, the J call TRBJ2-3. Per the germline V gene, CDR1 is MNHNS and CDR2 is SASEGT. This CDR3 comprises 14 residues. The chain's CDR3 is CASGKVDGTDTQYF.

V is TRBV20-1 and J is TRBJ2-3; TCRdb gives TRBD2 as the D gene, but with no DNA this cannot be confirmed. Germline CDR1 DFQATT, CDR2 SNEGSKA (reference sequence). This CDR3 comprises 14 residues. The CDR3 reads CSAPSGRVTDTQYF.

The chain couples TRBV30 to TRBJ2-1; TCRdb's D call of TRBD2 is untestable without DNA. CDR3 length equals 14 residues. Germline loops: CDR1 GTSNPN, CDR2 SVGIG (reference sequence). This CDR3 reads CAWNRGPPYNEQFF.

V usage is TRBV20-1 and J usage is TRBJ2-1; there is no DNA to check the TCRdb D call of TRBD2. The CDR3 length is 17 residues. Germline V gene data show CDR1 as DFQATT and CDR2 as SNEGSKA (reference sequence). The CDR3: CSARDLETSGRMDEQFF.

The chain employs TRBV5-6 and TRBJ2-1. This CDR3 contains 13 residues. Germline loops: CDR1 SGHDT, CDR2 YYEEEE. CDR3 region: CASSPWYSNEQFF.

The rearrangement joins TRBV29-1 to TRBJ1-3. This CDR3 comprises 14 residues. Per germline, CDR1 SQVTM and CDR2 ANQGSEA. The CDR3 sequence: CSVVAQNSGNTIYF.

The rearrangement links TRBV4-3 to TRBJ1-5; TCRdb reports TRBD1, a call that lacks DNA to check it against. CDR3 length: 16 residues. Looked up from germline, CDR1 is LGHNA and CDR2 is YSLEER. The CDR3 reads CASSQDLSGTLQPQHF.

This chain joins TRBV20-1 and TRBJ1-2. CDR3 length equals 14 residues. Germline V gene data show CDR1 as DFQATT and CDR2 as SNEGSKA (reference sequence). The CDR3: CSARDLENNYGYTF.

The V call is TRBV7-9, the J call TRBJ1-1. There are 15 residues in the CDR3. Germline V gene data show CDR1 as SEHNR and CDR2 as FQNEAQ (reference sequence). The CDR3 loop is CASSLELGGDTEAFF.

This CDR3 is CASVGEPTNTGELFF. The V call is TRBV6-5, the J call TRBJ2-2; TCRdb's D call of TRBD1 is untestable without DNA. The germline CDR1 and CDR2 sequences are MNHEY and SVGAGI. CDR3 length: 15 residues.

The V gene is TRBV10-2, the J gene TRBJ2-2. Germline V CDR1 and CDR2: WSHSY, SAAADI. The length of the CDR3 is 14 residues. The CDR3 reads CASSESWGTGELFF.

The chain links TRBV6-2 or TRBV6-3 to TRBJ2-1; lacking DNA, the TRBD1 call made by TCRdb goes unchecked. Germline values: CDR1 MNHEY, CDR2 SVGEGT. The CDR3 spans 14 residues. CDR3 sequence reads: CASSYSQQGNEQFF.

The CDR3 protein is CASSLAGGQSEQFF. The J gene is TRBJ2-1, the V gene TRBV5-1; the TRBD2 assignment by TCRdb is unverifiable without DNA. This CDR3 is built from 14 residues. The germline V gene encodes CDR1 SGHRS and CDR2 YFSETQ.

This chain uses TRBV13 with TRBJ1-1; there is no DNA to check the TCRdb D call of TRBD1. The CDR3 extends over 14 amino acids. Germline V CDR1 and CDR2: PRHDT, FYEKMQ (reference sequence). The CDR3 loop is CASRRDRLDTEAFF.

CDR3 residues: CASGGAGTSPDNEQFF. The rearrangement uses TRBV12-5 and TRBJ2-1; TCRdb's D call of TRBD2 is untestable without DNA. This CDR3 spans 16 amino acids. The germline V gene encodes CDR1 LGHNT and CDR2 FRNRAP.

The chain has TRBV5-1 and TRBJ2-1; TCRdb's D call, TRBD1, is unchecked because there is no DNA. The V gene's germline CDR1 is SGHRS and CDR2 YFSETQ. CDR3 size: 14 residues. This chain's CDR3 is CASSCRDSYNEQFF. The whole variable domain, remainder taken from reference TRBV5-1 and TRBJ2-1, is KAGVTQTPRYLIKTRGQQVTLSCSPISGHRSVSWYQQTPGQGLQFLFEYFSETQRNKGNFPGRFSGRQFSNSRSEMNVSTLELGDSALYLCASSCRDSYNEQFFGPGTRLTVL.

V gene TRBV12-3 or TRBV12-4 combines with J gene TRBJ1-6. The CDR3 runs to 18 residues. CDR3 loop: CASSASFSSQELYSPLHF.

J is TRBJ1-1 and V is TRBV7-9; the TRBD1 assignment by TCRdb is unverifiable without DNA. The germline gives CDR1 SEHNR, CDR2 FQNEAQ (reference sequence). CDR3 length equals 14 residues. CDR3: CASSLVGPRTEAFF. Together with reference TRBV7-9 and TRBJ1-1, the CDR3 gives the full variable domain: DTGVSQNPRHKITKRGQNVTFRCDPISEHNRLYWYRQTLGQGPEFLTYFQNEAQLEKSRLLSDRFSAERPKGSFSTLEIQRTEQGDSAMYLCASSLVGPRTEAFFGQGTRLTVV.